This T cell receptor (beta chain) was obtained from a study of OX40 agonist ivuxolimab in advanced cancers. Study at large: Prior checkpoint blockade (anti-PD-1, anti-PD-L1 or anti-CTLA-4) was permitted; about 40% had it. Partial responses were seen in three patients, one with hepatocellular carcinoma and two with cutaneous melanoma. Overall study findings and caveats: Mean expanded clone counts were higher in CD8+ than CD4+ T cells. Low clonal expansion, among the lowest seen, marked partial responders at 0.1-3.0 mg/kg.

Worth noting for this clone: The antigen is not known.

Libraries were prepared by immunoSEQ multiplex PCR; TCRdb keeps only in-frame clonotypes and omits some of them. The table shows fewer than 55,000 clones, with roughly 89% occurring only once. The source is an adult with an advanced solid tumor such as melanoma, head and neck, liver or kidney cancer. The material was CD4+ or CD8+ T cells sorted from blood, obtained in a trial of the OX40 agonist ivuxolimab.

In DNA, the CDR3 is TGTGCCAGCAGAACGGGGACAGGGCGTATCAACGAGCAGTACTTC. Protein sequence: CASRTGTGRINEQYF. The chain has TRBV6-5 and TRBJ2-7, with 9 bases aligning to TRBD1. V lost 6 bases and J lost 5; bases outside the gene matches: 11. This CDR3 has 15 amino acids. Germline V gene data show CDR1 as MNHEY and CDR2 as SVGAGI.